This TCR beta chain was retrieved from a study of cytomegalovirus exposure and HLA in healthy donors. As regards this clone: Its antigen is unidentified.

13 Jbeta primers and 60 Vbeta primers were used for the PCR. The method was immunoSEQ multiplex PCR; TCRdb's version includes in-frame clones alone and lacks a portion of them. This sample contains about 200,000 clones. Germline values: CDR1 SGDLS, CDR2 YYNGEE. The CDR3 is 16 amino acids. The V segment lost 7 bases and the J segment 3 bases; nucleotides outside the gene matches: 9. Study-level results: An apparent linkage of common viral pathogens to several of the most significant clusters emerged in a later analysis. Sequencing had likely introduced a cluster of highly shared sequence variants as an artifact.

This TCR was recovered from a woman aged 30 to 39 in good health and CMV-seropositive. The sample was PBMCs. The V call is TRBV9, the J call TRBJ2-1, with TRBD2 matching 11 bases. The CDR3, as DNA: TGTGCCAGCGTCCCCTTTGGGACTAGCGGCTACAATGAGCAGTTCTTC. Amino acid sequence: CASVPFGTSGYNEQFF.